The clone carrying this TCR beta chain appeared a few times. Its antigen remains unknown. Peripheral blood was collected from the related graft donor on the marrow donation day. The CDR3 loop spans 13 amino acids. Germline V lookup: CDR1 SGDLS, CDR2 YYNGEE. The data originate from a study of T cells after posttransplantation cyclophosphamide. Findings and limits, study-wide: TRB clonality was highly associated with recipient CMV seropositivity and reactivation. Donor CD8+ memory clones often dominated recipient blood repertoires at later times. Tissue-infiltrating T cells from skin or gut overlapped little with blood T cells.

Libraries were prepared by immunoSEQ multiplex PCR; TCRdb keeps only in-frame clonotypes and omits some of them. In total the sample includes tens of thousands of clones, none of them seen once. This sequence originates from a man aged 35 to 55 in good health, CMV-negative, and a related stem cell transplant donor. The specimen was PBMCs. The chain joins TRBV9 to TRBJ2-5; the match to TRBD1 covers 7 bases. The J call may be mistaken, given a closer DNA end match to TRBJ2-7. CDR3 amino acids: CASSLRQGDEQYF. The CDR3 DNA is TGTGCCAGCAGCCTCAGACAGGGCGACGAGCAGTACTTC.